These T cell receptor beta chains were read from a single sample in a study of cytomegalovirus exposure and HLA in healthy donors. Some clones are missing from TCRdb's copy, which holds only in-frame ones; the method was immunoSEQ multiplex PCR. The sample lists some 140,000 clones, roughly 80% occurring once. Material for sequencing was PBMCs. These receptors were taken from a young man in good health and CMV-seropositive. Each CDR3 is given with its conserved first and last residue. The order of the fields is clone size, J gene, D gene, V gene, CDR3 protein, CDR3 DNA. The D gene is left open where the match is weak. Clone size is not always given. Where it is, it says once, few, many or a class for expanded clones.

>NA|TRBJ1-3|TRBD1|TRBV6-4
CASSDAPTGGYGNTIYF
TGTGCCAGCAGTGACGCCCCAACAGGGGGCTATGGAAACACCATATACTTT
>NA|TRBJ2-7|NA|TRBV5-4
CASSLVAGPFEQYF
TGTGCCAGCAGCTTAGTCGCAGGGCCATTCGAGCAGTACTTC
>NA|TRBJ2-5|NA|TRBV5-1
CASSGTPGETQYF
TGCGCCAGCAGCGGAACCCCGGGGGAGACCCAGTACTTC
>few|TRBJ2-1|TRBD2|TRBV6-5
CASSRFSGSSNEQFF
TGTGCCAGCAGCCGATTTAGCGGGAGTTCAAATGAGCAGTTCTTC
>NA|TRBJ2-7|NA|TRBV27
CASSLKPQGAYEQYF
TGTGCCAGCAGTTTGAAGCCACAGGGTGCCTACGAGCAGTACTTC
>few|TRBJ2-3|NA|TRBV28
CASSLSRQGKDTQYF
TGTGCCAGCAGTTTATCCAGGCAGGGGAAAGATACGCAGTATTTT
>NA|TRBJ1-5|TRBD1|TRBV15
CATSSGGQGDQPQHF
TGTGCCACCAGCAGCGGTGGGCAGGGGGATCAGCCCCAGCATTTT
>NA|TRBJ2-1|TRBD2|TRBV19
CASTSGLAGVEQFF
TGTGCCAGTACCTCCGGACTAGCGGGAGTTGAGCAGTTCTTC
>NA|TRBJ1-1|NA|TRBV7-9
CSSSLDSVNTEAFF
TGTTCCAGCAGTCTAGACAGCGTGAACACTGAAGCTTTCTTT
>NA|TRBJ2-3|NA|TRBV6-1
CASRQSTDTQYF
TGTGCCAGCAGACAAAGCACAGATACGCAGTATTTT
>NA|TRBJ1-1|NA|TRBV11-2
CASSLGSTGNTEAFF
TGTGCCAGCAGCTTAGGAAGCACGGGGAACACTGAAGCTTTCTTT
>once|TRBJ1-2|NA|TRBV28
CASTEGGYGYTF
TGTGCCAGCACGGAGGGCGGCTATGGCTACACCTTC
>NA|TRBJ1-2|TRBD1|TRBV7-2
CASSSQPGQGASPHGYTF
TGTGCCAGCAGCTCACAACCCGGACAGGGGGCAAGCCCTCATGGCTACACCTTC
>once|TRBJ2-5|TRBD2|TRBV4-2
CASSQEPSGEQETQYF
TGTGCCAGCAGCCAAGAACCTAGCGGGGAGCAAGAGACCCAGTACTTC
>NA|TRBJ1-2|TRBD1|TRBV15
CATSRGDREDFGYTF
TGTGCCACCAGCAGGGGCGACAGGGAAGATTTTGGCTACACCTTC
>NA|TRBJ2-1|TRBD1|TRBV4-2
CASSLATPGQGSCEQFF
TGTGCCAGCAGCTTAGCCACACCGGGACAGGGGAGTTGTGAGCAGTTCTTC
>NA|TRBJ2-7|NA|TRBV5-1
CASTLSAVGQHYEQYF
TGCGCCAGCACCCTGTCAGCCGTCGGACAGCACTACGAGCAGTACTTC
>NA|TRBJ1-4|NA|TRBV4-1
CASSQVPNSEREKLFF
TGCGCCAGCAGCCAAGTCCCGAACTCGGAGCGGGAAAAACTGTTTTTT
>NA|TRBJ2-2|TRBD2|TRBV6-1
CASSGLAGGLSTGELFF
TGTGCCAGCAGTGGACTAGCGGGAGGGCTGAGCACCGGGGAGCTGTTTTTT
>NA|TRBJ2-6|NA|TRBV27
CASSLVSFGSGANVLTF
TGTGCCAGCAGTTTAGTGAGTTTTGGCTCTGGGGCCAACGTCCTGACTTTC
>NA|TRBJ2-7|TRBD2|TRBV28
CASSPWEGLSYEQYF
TGTGCCAGCAGTCCGTGGGAGGGCCTGTCGTACGAGCAGTACTTC
>NA|TRBJ1-2|TRBD1|TRBV15
CATTLGTAFSNYGYTF
TGTGCCACCACTCTTGGGACAGCATTTTCTAACTATGGCTACACCTTC
>few|TRBJ1-2|TRBD1|TRBV25-1
CASSSRDRVTYGYTF
TGTGCCAGCAGTTCCCGGGACAGAGTCACCTATGGCTACACCTTC
>NA|TRBJ2-7|NA|TRBV5-4
CASRNRDNSYEQYF
TGTGCCAGCAGAAACCGGGACAACTCCTACGAGCAGTACTTC
>NA|TRBJ2-7|TRBD1|TRBV10-3
CAIMRDREAYEQYF
TGTGCCATCATGAGGGACAGGGAAGCCTACGAGCAGTACTTC
>NA|TRBJ2-4|TRBD1|TRBV11-2
CASSWTGSISKNIQYF
TGTGCCAGCAGCTGGACAGGGAGTATATCCAAAAACATTCAGTACTTC
>NA|TRBJ1-5|NA|TRBV2
CASSEDRGGQPQHF
TGTGCCAGCAGTGAGGATCGAGGAGGACAGCCCCAGCATTTT
>NA|TRBJ2-1|NA|TRBV20-1
CSARDTPNQFF
TGCAGTGCTAGAGATACACCCAACCAGTTCTTC
>NA|TRBJ2-7|NA|TRBV30
CAWAPVWAEQYF
TGTGCCTGGGCGCCCGTGTGGGCGGAGCAGTACTTC
>NA|TRBJ2-5|NA|TRBV2
CASSVLRVQETQYF
TGTGCCAGCAGTGTGTTGAGGGTCCAAGAGACCCAGTACTTC
>NA|TRBJ2-1|NA|TRBV5-1
CASSLVWGVSYNEQFF
TGCGCCAGCAGCTTGGTTTGGGGAGTTTCCTACAATGAGCAGTTCTTC
>NA|TRBJ1-2|NA|TRBV6-5
CASSYSGGGYTF
TGTGCCAGCAGTTACTCCGGTGGTGGCTACACCTTC
>NA|TRBJ2-3|TRBD2|TRBV7-6
CASSLLASGRGGFTDTQYF
TGTGCCAGCAGCTTATTGGCTAGCGGGAGAGGGGGGTTCACAGATACGCAGTATTTT
>NA|TRBJ2-5|NA|TRBV14
CASRDIGGETQYF
TGTGCCAGCAGGGACATTGGCGGAGAGACCCAGTACTTC
>NA|TRBJ2-2|NA|TRBV9
CASSAGNTGELFF
TGTGCCAGCAGCGCCGGGAACACCGGGGAGCTGTTTTTT
>NA|TRBJ2-7|TRBD2|TRBV4-1
CASSQELAGGKDEQYF
TGTGCCAGCAGCCAAGAACTAGCGGGAGGCAAGGACGAGCAGTACTTC
>few|TRBJ2-7|TRBD2|TRBV15
CATSTQRAGESYEQYF
TGTGCCACCAGCACCCAGAGAGCGGGAGAGAGCTACGAGCAGTACTTC
>NA|TRBJ1-2|NA|TRBV30
CAWTKFQGYGYTF
TGTGCCTGGACCAAATTTCAGGGCTATGGCTACACCTTC
>NA|TRBJ2-5|NA|TRBV7-9
CASSLAYTGRDQETQYF
TGTGCCAGCAGCTTAGCGTATACAGGGCGAGACCAAGAGACCCAGTACTTC
>NA|TRBJ2-3|NA|TRBV11-2
CASSTDRPITDTQYF
TGTGCCAGCAGTACTGACAGACCGATCACAGATACGCAGTATTTT
>NA|TRBJ2-1|TRBD2|TRBV2
CASMRTSGNEQFF
TGTGCCAGCATGAGGACTAGCGGCAATGAGCAGTTCTTC
>NA|TRBJ2-5|NA|TRBV27
CASSSLQGPETQYF
TGTGCCAGCTCGAGCTTACAGGGCCCGGAGACCCAGTACTTC
>few|TRBJ2-3|NA|TRBV28
CASSPPHTDTQYF
TGTGCCAGCAGCCCCCCCCACACAGATACGCAGTATTTT
>NA|TRBJ2-1|TRBD1|TRBV9
CASSVVDRANEQFF
TGTGCCAGCAGCGTAGTTGACAGGGCCAATGAGCAGTTCTTC
>NA|TRBJ2-3|NA|TRBV27
CASSFGADTQYF
TGTGCCAGCAGTTTTGGAGCAGATACGCAGTATTTT